Presented here are 2 T cell receptor beta chains from one specimen sequenced in a study of shared clonotypes between healthy human individuals. Data came from immunoSEQ multiplex PCR; TCRdb stores just in-frame clones and leaves some out. The table shows 1,400,000 or so clones, with approximately 98.5% occurring only once. Source material: naive CD4+ T cells sorted from blood. Subset given: CD45RA+ positively selected. These receptors were obtained from a man aged 30-40 years in good health.

The V and J genes are TRBV28 and TRBJ2-7; D is uncertain. This CDR3 comprises 12 residues. Germline V gene sequence: CDR1 MDHEN, CDR2 SYDVKM. Trimming pared 5 bases from V and 1 base from J, leaving 6 bases between. The DNA for the CDR3 is TGTGCCAGCAGTGTGGTGTCCTACGAGCAGTACTTC. Residues: CASSVVSYEQYF.

This chain connects TRBV11-2 to TRBJ1-1, with D unresolved. Germline CDR1 SGHAT, CDR2 FQNNGV. The CDR3 totals 14 residues. The V gene lost 1 base and the J gene lost 1 base, with 7 bases spanning the gap. The CDR3 is CASSLGEGNTEAFF. The CDR3, as DNA: TGTGCCAGCAGCTTAGGGGAGGGGAACACTGAAGCTTTCTTT. The whole variable domain, filled in from reference TRBV11-2 and TRBJ1-1, reads EAGVAQSPRYKIIEKRQSVAFWCNPISGHATLYWYQQILGQGPKLLIQFQNNGVVDDSQLPKDRFSAERLKGVDSTLKIQPAKLEDSAVYLCASSLGEGNTEAFFGQGTRLTVV.